The 27 T cell receptor beta chains presented below share a single source sample, sequenced in a study of beta chain features in type 1 diabetes. Study-level results: All four CD4+ subsets from Type 1 diabetes patients carried moderately but significantly shorter TCRB CDR3s.

What was sequenced were expressed TCRB transcripts, since all of the isolated RNA had been reverse transcribed. Using immunoSEQ multiplex PCR, the repertoire was profiled, and TCRdb retains in-frame clones only, with some absent. In the table there are some 150,000 clones, roughly 9% of which are singletons. What these receptors recognize is not known. The sample was central memory CD4+ T cells from blood. These receptors came from a woman aged 30 to 39 with type 1 diabetes.

This clone was picked up a small number of times. CDR3 DNA: TGTGCCATCAGACAGGGGGACCAAGAGACCCAGTACTTC. Translating gives CAIRQGDQETQYF. This chain connects TRBV10-3 to TRBJ2-5, with TRBD1 matching over 8 bases. Germline lookup yields CDR1 ENHRY and CDR2 SYGVKD. With 6 bases clipped from V and 0 bases from J, the junction kept 0 bases outside the gene matches. CDR3 size: 13 residues.

This clone was picked up a small number of times. V and J are TRBV19 and TRBJ2-2; 13 bases are a match to TRBD2. CDR1 is LNHDA and CDR2 is SQIVND in the germline V gene (reference sequence). V dropped 10 bases and J dropped 1; count of bases not matched to a gene: 3. The CDR3 has 15 residues. The CDR3 nucleotides are TGTGCCACTAGGACTAGCGGGAGGAACACCGGGGAGCTGTTTTTT. It is translated as CATRTSGRNTGELFF.

This clone showed up just a few times. The V gene is TRBV7-9, the J gene TRBJ1-1, with 7 nucleotides matching TRBD1. V was pared by 2 bases and J by 1 base, with 1 base of the junction left unmatched. CDR3 size: 14 residues. CDR1 SEHNR and CDR2 FQNEAQ come from the germline V gene (reference sequence). CDR3 protein: CASSLYRGNTEAFF. The DNA for the CDR3 is TGTGCCAGCAGCTTATACAGGGGGAACACTGAAGCTTTCTTT.

The chain uses TRBV7-8 and TRBJ2-5; 7 bases line up with TRBD2. The CDR3 has 13 residues. V shed 4 bases and J 3 bases; nucleotides not matched to a gene: 2. Germline-derived CDR1 and CDR2 are SGHVS and FQNEAQ. The CDR3: CASSSSGKETQYF. In nucleotides, the CDR3 is TGTGCCAGCAGCTCGAGCGGGAAAGAGACCCAGTACTTC.

This clone was observed a handful of times. The V and J genes are TRBV5-1 and TRBJ1-1; TRBD1 might be the D (6 bases). The V and J ends lost 2 bases and 7 bases respectively, with 15 bases between them. Germline V CDR1 and CDR2: SGHRS, YFSETQ. This CDR3 contains 14 residues. As DNA, the CDR3 is TGCGCCAGCAGCTTTGTGCTGGGGGCAAATGAAGCTTTCTTT. Its translation is CASSFVLGANEAFF.

The chain uses TRBV6-5 and TRBJ2-4; 9 bases are a match to TRBD2. The CDR3 sequence is 14 residues long. Germline lookup yields CDR1 MNHEY and CDR2 SVGAGI. Germline trimming cut 7 bases from V and 7 bases from J; bases unmatched to any gene: 8. The CDR3 is CASTLTRGGNIQYF. Here the CDR3 DNA reads TGTGCCAGCACCCTCACGCGGGGGGGCAACATTCAGTACTTC.

Only a few counts were recorded for this clone. This rearrangement joins TRBV28 to TRBJ1-3; a weak D match, TRBD1 (5 bases). Germline V gene lookup returns CDR1 MDHEN and CDR2 SYDVKM. The ends were cut back, 2 bases at V and 0 bases at J, with 8 bases in the middle. This CDR3 has 15 amino acids. CDR3 residues: CASSLAGFSGNTIYF. The DNA of the CDR3 is TGTGCCAGCAGTTTAGCAGGGTTCTCTGGAAACACCATATATTTT.

The genes are TRBV5-1 and TRBJ1-1, with 12 bases fitting TRBD1. The CDR3 is 16 amino acids. Per germline, CDR1 SGHRS and CDR2 YFSETQ. V was pared by 2 bases and J by 4 bases, with 6 bases of the junction left unmatched. The CDR3 here is CASSFGTGGQSTEAFF. The CDR3 DNA reads TGCGCCAGCAGCTTCGGGACAGGGGGCCAGTCCACTGAAGCTTTCTTT.

J is TRBJ2-7 and V is TRBV6-6; 7 positions agree with TRBD1. The trim removed 10 bases at V and 4 bases at J, leaving 10 bases unmatched. CDR1 is MNHNY and CDR2 is SVGAGI in the germline V gene (reference sequence). CDR3 length: 13 amino acids. Here the CDR3 DNA reads TGTGCCATCTCCCCCAACAGGGGATACGAGCAGTACTTC. Residues: CAISPNRGYEQYF.

The rearrangement links TRBV11-1 to TRBJ1-1; TRBD1 might be the D (5 bases). V was pared by 7 bases and J by 4 bases, with 13 bases between. Looked up from germline, CDR1 is SGHAT and CDR2 is FQDESV (reference sequence). The CDR3 is 13 amino acids. The CDR3 loop is CASKHDGGTEAFF. The DNA for the CDR3 is TGTGCCAGCAAACACGACGGGGGCACTGAAGCTTTCTTT.

V and J are TRBV30 and TRBJ1-4, with D unresolved. V lost 2 bases, J lost 8 bases, and 9 bases lay in between. There are 12 residues in the CDR3. Germline CDR1 and CDR2: GTSNPN and SVGIG (reference sequence). This CDR3 reads CAWSTRGEKLFF. DNA for the CDR3: TGTGCCTGGAGTACGCGAGGGGAAAAACTGTTTTTT.

The rearrangement links TRBV2 to TRBJ2-5; 8 bases agree with TRBD1. Germline V lookup: CDR1 SNHLY, CDR2 FYNNEI. V was clipped by 10 bases and J by 5 bases; unmatched bases: 6. CDR3 length equals 12 residues. CDR3 coding DNA: TGTGCCACCACACAGGGGGAGGAGACCCAGTACTTC. It codes for CATTQGEETQYF.

The V call is TRBV9, the J call TRBJ1-3; D call uncertain. There are 14 residues in the CDR3. From germline, CDR1 is SGDLS and CDR2 YYNGEE. V lost 3 bases and J lost 0, with 7 bases in between. The CDR3 is CASSEGSSGNTIYF. CDR3 DNA: TGTGCCAGCAGCGAAGGGAGCTCTGGAAACACCATATATTTT.

CDR3 nucleotides: TGTGCCAGCAGCCGGTCCGGACAGGGTACCTACGAGCAGTACTTC. As protein: CASSRSGQGTYEQYF. The chain carries TRBV6-5 and TRBJ2-7, with 8 bases that match TRBD1. Germline V gives CDR1 MNHEY, CDR2 SVGAGI. The CDR3 sequence is 15 residues long. V shed 6 bases, J shed 2 bases, and the junction held 9 bases outside the gene matches.

This clone was detected only a few times. As DNA, the CDR3 is TGCGCCAGCAGCCCGAGGGCACTAGCGGGATCACCCGAGCAGTACTTC. Residues: CASSPRALAGSPEQYF. V gene TRBV5-1 combines with J gene TRBJ2-7, with 10 bases identical to TRBD2. Germline V gene sequence: CDR1 SGHRS, CDR2 YFSETQ. The V gene end was trimmed by 4 bases and the J gene end by 6 bases; junction bases not matched to a gene: 13. The CDR3 spans 16 residues.

This clone was detected only a few times. The rearrangement joins TRBV5-1 to TRBJ2-6; the D is unclear. Looked up from germline, CDR1 is SGHRS and CDR2 is YFSETQ. The V gene lost 2 bases and the J gene lost 0 bases, with 6 bases spanning the gap. This CDR3 spans 15 amino acids. CDR3 nucleotide sequence: TGCGCCAGCAGCTTTTCGGGCTCTGGGGCCAACGTCCTGACTTTC. Residues: CASSFSGSGANVLTF.

This clone qualifies as medium-sized. The same CDR3 also results from other DNA sequences found in this sample. V usage is TRBV30 and J usage is TRBJ2-5; 10 positions match TRBD2. V dropped 1 base and J dropped 4; count of bases not matched to a gene: 0. The germline gives CDR1 GTSNPN, CDR2 SVGIG (reference sequence). There are 13 residues in the CDR3. CDR3 DNA sequence: TGTGCCTGGAGTGGACTAGCGGGAGAGACCCAGTACTTC. Its translation is CAWSGLAGETQYF. Combining the CDR3 with reference TRBV30 and TRBJ2-5 gives the whole variable domain SQTIHQWPATLVQPVGSPLSLECTVEGTSNPNLYWYRQAAGRGLQLLFYSVGIGQISSEVPQNLSASRPQDRQFILSSKKLLLSDSGFYLCAWSGLAGETQYFGPGTRLLVL.

This chain links TRBV11-1 with TRBJ2-1, with 11 bases aligning to TRBD2. The CDR3 has 15 amino acids. Trimming cost V 3 bases and J 4 bases; bases outside gene matches: 2. The germline V gene has CDR1 SGHAT and CDR2 FQDESV (reference sequence). Here the CDR3 reads CASSLGLAEYNEQFF. The CDR3 DNA sequence: TGTGCCAGCAGCTTGGGACTAGCGGAATACAATGAGCAGTTCTTC.

With respect to this clone: Other DNA sequences in this sample translate to the same CDR3. This chain links TRBV7-2 with TRBJ1-2, with D possibly being TRBD1 (5 bases). This CDR3 is built from 14 residues. V gave up 0 bases and J gave up 6 bases, with 11 bases separating them. In germline, CDR1 is SGHTA, CDR2 FQGNSA. The DNA of the CDR3 is TGTGCCAGCAGCTTAGCGTCCAGGGAGGATGGCTACACCTTC. This gives the protein CASSLASREDGYTF.

The chain employs TRBV2 and TRBJ1-2, with a possible D match to TRBD1 (6 bases). Trimming pared 8 bases from V and 2 bases from J, leaving 9 bases between. Germline assignment: CDR1 SNHLY and CDR2 FYNNEI. The CDR3 consists of 12 residues. CDR3 bases: TGTGCCAGCCGGACAGCGAACTATGGCTACACCTTC. Translating gives CASRTANYGYTF.

This clone has only a few counts. The chain has TRBV20-1 and TRBJ2-7, with D possibly TRBD2 on 6 matching bases. In germline, CDR1 is DFQATT, CDR2 SNEGSKA (reference sequence). Deletions cut 6 bases from V and 8 bases from J, with 14 bases between. This CDR3 comprises 11 residues. DNA of the CDR3: TGCAGTGCGGCGACTAGTTCGCAGCAGTACTTC. Translating gives CSAATSSQQYF.

The sample holds a few counts of this clone. The chain is built from TRBV11-1 and TRBJ1-1, with 9 bases lining up with TRBD1. Germline CDR1 reads SGHAT; CDR2 reads FQDESV (reference sequence). The J segment lost 1 base and the V segment lost 5 bases, leaving 5 bases of the junction unmatched. The CDR3 is 15 amino acids. The CDR3 nucleotides are TGTGCCAGCAGCCCCGGGACAGGGACGAACACTGAAGCTTTCTTT. Translating it yields CASSPGTGTNTEAFF.

This sequence joins TRBV2 and TRBJ2-1; 7 bases match TRBD2. Trimming took 6 bases from V and 4 from J; bases not matched to a gene: 12. The CDR3 extends over 16 amino acids. In germline, CDR1 is SNHLY, CDR2 FYNNEI. The CDR3 DNA follows: TGTGCCAGCAGGGTAGGACTAGGAAGGGTTTACAATGAGCAGTTCTTC. It encodes CASRVGLGRVYNEQFF.

As DNA, the CDR3 is TGTGCCAGCAGCCAAGGACTAGCGGGAAGTAATGAGCAGTTCTTC. Protein: CASSQGLAGSNEQFF. V gene TRBV6-5 combines with J gene TRBJ2-1; TRBD2 matches at 12 bases. Trimming at V came to 6 bases and at J to 7 bases, leaving 7 bases not matched to a gene. This CDR3 comprises 15 residues. Per the germline V gene, CDR1 is MNHEY and CDR2 is SVGAGI.

There are a few counts of this clone. The rearrangement joins TRBV30 to TRBJ1-1; perhaps TRBD1 as D (6 bases). Germline V CDR1 and CDR2: GTSNPN, SVGIG (reference sequence). V lost 4 bases to trimming and J lost 3 bases, with 12 bases between them. This CDR3 region has 13 residues. CDR3 bases: TGTGCCTGGACCCAGGGGCGATACACTGAAGCTTTCTTT. Protein sequence: CAWTQGRYTEAFF.

This clone was seen more than once but under ten times. CDR3 loop: CASSARLAGETDTQYF. For the CDR3, the DNA is TGTGCCAGCAGCGCAAGACTAGCGGGTGAAACAGATACGCAGTATTTT. This chain joins TRBV7-9 and TRBJ2-3; TRBD2 agrees at 10 bases. This CDR3 spans 16 amino acids. Germline CDR1 is SEHNR and CDR2 is FQNEAQ (reference sequence). V shed 5 bases, J shed 3 bases, and the junction held 8 bases outside the gene matches.

The chain links TRBV7-9 to TRBJ2-5; the D gene is possibly TRBD2 (5 bases). The CDR3 has 16 amino acids. V was shortened by 1 base and J by 0 bases, with 12 bases between the two germline ends. Germline CDR1 is SEHNR and CDR2 is FQNEAQ (reference sequence). The CDR3 protein is CASSLGLPSYQETQYF. The CDR3 bases are TGTGCCAGCAGCTTAGGCCTGCCTAGCTACCAAGAGACCCAGTACTTC.